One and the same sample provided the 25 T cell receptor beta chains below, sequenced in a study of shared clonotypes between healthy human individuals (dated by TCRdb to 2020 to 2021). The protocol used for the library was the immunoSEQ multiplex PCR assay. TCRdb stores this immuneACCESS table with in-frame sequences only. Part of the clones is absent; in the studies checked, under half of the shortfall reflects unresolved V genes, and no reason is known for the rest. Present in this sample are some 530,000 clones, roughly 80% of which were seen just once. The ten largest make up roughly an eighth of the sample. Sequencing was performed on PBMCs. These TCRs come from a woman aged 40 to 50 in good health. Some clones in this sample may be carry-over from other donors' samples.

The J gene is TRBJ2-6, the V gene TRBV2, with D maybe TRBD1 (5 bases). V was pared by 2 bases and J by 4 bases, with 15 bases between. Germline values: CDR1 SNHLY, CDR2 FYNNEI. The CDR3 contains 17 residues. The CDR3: CASSELQGLDGANVLTF. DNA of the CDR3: TGTGCCAGCAGTGAACTCCAGGGTCTTGACGGGGCCAACGTCCTGACTTTC.

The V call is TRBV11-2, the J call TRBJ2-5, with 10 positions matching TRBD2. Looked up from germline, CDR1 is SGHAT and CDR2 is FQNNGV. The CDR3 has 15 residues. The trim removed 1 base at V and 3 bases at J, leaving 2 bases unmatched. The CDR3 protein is CASSLVLAGKETQYF. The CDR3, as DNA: TGTGCCAGCAGCTTAGTACTAGCGGGAAAAGAGACCCAGTACTTC.

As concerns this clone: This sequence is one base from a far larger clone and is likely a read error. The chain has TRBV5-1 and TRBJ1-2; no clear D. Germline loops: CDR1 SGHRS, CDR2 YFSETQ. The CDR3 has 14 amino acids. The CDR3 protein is CASGLTAESYGYTF. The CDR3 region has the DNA TGCGCCAGCGGCTTGACGGCGGAAAGCTATGGCTACACCTTC.

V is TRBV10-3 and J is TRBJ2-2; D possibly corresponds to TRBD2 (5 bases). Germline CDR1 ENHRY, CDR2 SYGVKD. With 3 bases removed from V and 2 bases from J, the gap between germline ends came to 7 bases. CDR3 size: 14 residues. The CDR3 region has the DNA TGTGCCATCAGTGACGGGATAAACACCGGGGAGCTGTTTTTT. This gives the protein CAISDGINTGELFF.

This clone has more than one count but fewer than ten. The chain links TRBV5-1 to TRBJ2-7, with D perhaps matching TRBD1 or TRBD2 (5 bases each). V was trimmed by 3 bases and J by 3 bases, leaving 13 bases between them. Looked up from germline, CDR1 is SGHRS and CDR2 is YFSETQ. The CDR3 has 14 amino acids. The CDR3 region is CASSYTGGDYEQYF. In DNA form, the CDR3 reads TGCGCCAGCAGCTACACAGGAGGAGACTACGAGCAGTACTTC.

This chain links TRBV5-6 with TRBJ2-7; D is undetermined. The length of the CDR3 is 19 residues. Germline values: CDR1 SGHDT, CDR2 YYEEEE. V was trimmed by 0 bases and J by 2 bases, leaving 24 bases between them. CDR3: CASSLGYASIAERTYEQYF. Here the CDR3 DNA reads TGTGCCAGCAGCTTGGGGTACGCGTCGATCGCGGAACGGACCTACGAGCAGTACTTC.

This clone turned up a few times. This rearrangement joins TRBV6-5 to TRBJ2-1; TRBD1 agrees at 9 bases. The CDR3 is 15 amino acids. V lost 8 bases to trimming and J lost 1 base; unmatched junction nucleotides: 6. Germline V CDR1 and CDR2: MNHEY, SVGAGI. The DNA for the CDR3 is TGTGCCAGCGGACAGGGGCTAGGGTCCTACAATGAGCAGTTCTTC. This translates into CASGQGLGSYNEQFF.

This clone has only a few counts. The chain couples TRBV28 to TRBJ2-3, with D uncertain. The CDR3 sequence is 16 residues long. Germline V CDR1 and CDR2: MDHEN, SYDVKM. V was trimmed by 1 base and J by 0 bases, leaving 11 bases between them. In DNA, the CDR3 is TGTGCCAGCAGTTTATTTCGGCACGGCAGCACAGATACGCAGTATTTT. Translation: CASSLFRHGSTDTQYF.

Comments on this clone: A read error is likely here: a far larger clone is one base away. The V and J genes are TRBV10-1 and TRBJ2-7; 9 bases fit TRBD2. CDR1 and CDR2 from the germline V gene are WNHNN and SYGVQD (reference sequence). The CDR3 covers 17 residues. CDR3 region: CASSEKLAGTSSYGQYF. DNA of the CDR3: TGCGCCAGCAGTGAAAAACTAGCGGGTACCAGCTCCTACGGGCAGTACTTC.

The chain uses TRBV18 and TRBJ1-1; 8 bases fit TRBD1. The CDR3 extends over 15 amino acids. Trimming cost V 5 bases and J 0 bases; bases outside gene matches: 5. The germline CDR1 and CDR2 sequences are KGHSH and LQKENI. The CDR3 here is CASSDPGGMNTEAFF. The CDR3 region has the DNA TGTGCCAGCTCAGACCCAGGGGGCATGAACACTGAAGCTTTCTTT. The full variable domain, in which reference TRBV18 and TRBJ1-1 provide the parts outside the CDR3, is NAGVMQNPRHLVRRRGQEARLRCSPMKGHSHVYWYRQLPEEGLKFMVYLQKENIIDESGMPKERFSAEFPKEGPSILRIQQVVRGDSAAYFCASSDPGGMNTEAFFGQGTRLTVV.

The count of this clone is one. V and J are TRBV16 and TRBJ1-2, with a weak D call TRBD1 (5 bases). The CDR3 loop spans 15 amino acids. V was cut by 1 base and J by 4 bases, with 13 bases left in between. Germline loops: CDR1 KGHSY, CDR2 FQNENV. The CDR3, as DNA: TGTGCCAGCAGCCAATATTACGGGGACGGCTATGGCTACACCTTC. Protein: CASSQYYGDGYGYTF.

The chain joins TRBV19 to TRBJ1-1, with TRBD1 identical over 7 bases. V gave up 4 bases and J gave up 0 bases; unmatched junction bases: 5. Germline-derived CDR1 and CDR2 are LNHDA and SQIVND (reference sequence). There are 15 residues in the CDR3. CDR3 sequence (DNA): TGTGCCAGTAGTAGCCTCGGGACAGTGAACACTGAAGCTTTCTTT. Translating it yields CASSSLGTVNTEAFF.

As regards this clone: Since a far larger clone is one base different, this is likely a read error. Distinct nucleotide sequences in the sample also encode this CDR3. The CDR3 DNA follows: TGTGCCAGCAGCTTGTCCCAGGGACGGGCGGTGTTCTTC. Protein product: CASSLSQGRAVFF. V usage is TRBV7-9 and J usage is TRBJ2-1; D might be TRBD1 or TRBD2, each matching 5 bases. The germline gives CDR1 SEHNR, CDR2 FQNEAQ (reference sequence). This CDR3 is 13 amino acids long. With 3 bases removed from V and 15 bases from J, the gap between germline ends came to 18 bases.

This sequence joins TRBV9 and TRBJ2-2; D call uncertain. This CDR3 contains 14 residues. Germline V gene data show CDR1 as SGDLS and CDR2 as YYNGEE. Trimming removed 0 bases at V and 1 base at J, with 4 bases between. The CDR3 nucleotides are TGTGCCAGCAGCGTAGATGGGAACACCGGGGAGCTGTTTTTT. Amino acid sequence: CASSVDGNTGELFF.

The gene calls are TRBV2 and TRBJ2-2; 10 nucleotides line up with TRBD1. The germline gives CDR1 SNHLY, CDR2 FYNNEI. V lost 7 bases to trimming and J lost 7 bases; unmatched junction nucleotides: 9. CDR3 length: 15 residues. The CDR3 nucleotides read TGTGCCAGCATTGCTACCGGGACAGGGGACGGGGAGCTGTTTTTT. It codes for CASIATGTGDGELFF.

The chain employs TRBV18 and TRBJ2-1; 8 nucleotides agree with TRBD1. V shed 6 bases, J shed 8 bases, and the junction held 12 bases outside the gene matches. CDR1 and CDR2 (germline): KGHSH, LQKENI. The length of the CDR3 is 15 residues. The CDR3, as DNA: TGTGCCAGCTCTAAGGACAGGGCTGGTTGGGATGAGCAGTTCTTC. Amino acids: CASSKDRAGWDEQFF.

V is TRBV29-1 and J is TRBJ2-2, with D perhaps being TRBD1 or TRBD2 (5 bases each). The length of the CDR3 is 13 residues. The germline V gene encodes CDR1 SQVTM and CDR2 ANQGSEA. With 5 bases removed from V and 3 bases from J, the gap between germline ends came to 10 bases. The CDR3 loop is CSVQRGDTGELFF. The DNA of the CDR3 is TGCAGCGTTCAGCGAGGGGACACCGGGGAGCTGTTTTTT.

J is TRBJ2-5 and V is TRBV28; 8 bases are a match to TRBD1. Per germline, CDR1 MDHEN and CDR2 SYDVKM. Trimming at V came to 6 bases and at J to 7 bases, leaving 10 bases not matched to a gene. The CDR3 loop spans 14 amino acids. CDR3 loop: CASRRTGIGLTQYF. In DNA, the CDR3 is TGTGCCAGCAGAAGGACAGGGATCGGCCTGACCCAGTACTTC. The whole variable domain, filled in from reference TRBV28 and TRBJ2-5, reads DVKVTQSSRYLVKRTGEKVFLECVQDMDHENMFWYRQDPGLGLRLIYFSYDVKMKEKGDIPEGYSVSREKKERFSLILESASTNQTSMYLCASRRTGIGLTQYFGPGTRLLVL.

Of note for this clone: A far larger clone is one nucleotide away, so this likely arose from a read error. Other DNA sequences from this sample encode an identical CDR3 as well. The CDR3 coding sequence is TGCAGCGTCCTACCGAGGGACGATTCACCCCTCCACTTT. Amino acid sequence: CSVLPRDDSPLHF. The V and J genes are TRBV29-1 and TRBJ1-6; the D gene is possibly TRBD1 (5 bases). CDR1 and CDR2 (germline): SQVTM, ANQGSEA. V lost 6 bases, J lost 8 bases, and 14 bases lay in between. CDR3 length: 13 residues.

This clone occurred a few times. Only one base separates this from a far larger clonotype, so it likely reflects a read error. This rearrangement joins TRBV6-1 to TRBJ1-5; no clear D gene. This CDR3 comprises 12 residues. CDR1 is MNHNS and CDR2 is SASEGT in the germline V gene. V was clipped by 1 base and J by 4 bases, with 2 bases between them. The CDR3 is CASSEVNQPQHF. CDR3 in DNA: TGTGCCAGCAGTGAAGTGAATCAGCCCCAGCATTTT.

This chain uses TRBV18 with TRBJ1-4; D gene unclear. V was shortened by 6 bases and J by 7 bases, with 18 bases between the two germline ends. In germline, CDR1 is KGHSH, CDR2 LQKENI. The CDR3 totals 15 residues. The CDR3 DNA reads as TGTGCCAGCTCTCCTGAATCCCTGTCTGGTGAAAAACTGTTTTTT. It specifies CASSPESLSGEKLFF.

The CDR3 bases are TGTGCCAGCACCTCGAGTGTAGAGTTGGACACCGGGGAGCTGTTTTTT. This translates into CASTSSVELDTGELFF. This rearrangement joins TRBV5-4 to TRBJ2-2; D not certain. Trimming removed 6 bases from V and 3 bases from J, with 18 bases in between. The CDR3 runs to 16 residues. Germline V gene lookup returns CDR1 SGHNT and CDR2 YYREEE (reference sequence).

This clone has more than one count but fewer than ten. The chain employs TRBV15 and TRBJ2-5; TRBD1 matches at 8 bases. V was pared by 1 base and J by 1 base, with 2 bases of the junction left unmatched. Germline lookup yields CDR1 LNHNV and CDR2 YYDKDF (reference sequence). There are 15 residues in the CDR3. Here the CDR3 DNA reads TGTGCCACCAGCAGAGCCGGACAGGGCCAAGAGACCCAGTACTTC. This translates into CATSRAGQGQETQYF.

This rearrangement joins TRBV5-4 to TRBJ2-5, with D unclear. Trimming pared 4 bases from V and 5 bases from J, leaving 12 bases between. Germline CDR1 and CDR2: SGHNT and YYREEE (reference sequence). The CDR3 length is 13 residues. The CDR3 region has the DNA TGTGCCAGCAGCAGCGCCGGGTGGGAGACCCAGTACTTC. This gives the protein CASSSAGWETQYF.

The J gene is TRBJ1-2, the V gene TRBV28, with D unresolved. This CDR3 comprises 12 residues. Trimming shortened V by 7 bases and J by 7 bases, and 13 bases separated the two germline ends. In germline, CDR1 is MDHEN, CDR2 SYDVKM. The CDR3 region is CASKGSESGYTF. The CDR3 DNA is TGTGCCAGCAAGGGCAGCGAGTCTGGCTACACCTTC.